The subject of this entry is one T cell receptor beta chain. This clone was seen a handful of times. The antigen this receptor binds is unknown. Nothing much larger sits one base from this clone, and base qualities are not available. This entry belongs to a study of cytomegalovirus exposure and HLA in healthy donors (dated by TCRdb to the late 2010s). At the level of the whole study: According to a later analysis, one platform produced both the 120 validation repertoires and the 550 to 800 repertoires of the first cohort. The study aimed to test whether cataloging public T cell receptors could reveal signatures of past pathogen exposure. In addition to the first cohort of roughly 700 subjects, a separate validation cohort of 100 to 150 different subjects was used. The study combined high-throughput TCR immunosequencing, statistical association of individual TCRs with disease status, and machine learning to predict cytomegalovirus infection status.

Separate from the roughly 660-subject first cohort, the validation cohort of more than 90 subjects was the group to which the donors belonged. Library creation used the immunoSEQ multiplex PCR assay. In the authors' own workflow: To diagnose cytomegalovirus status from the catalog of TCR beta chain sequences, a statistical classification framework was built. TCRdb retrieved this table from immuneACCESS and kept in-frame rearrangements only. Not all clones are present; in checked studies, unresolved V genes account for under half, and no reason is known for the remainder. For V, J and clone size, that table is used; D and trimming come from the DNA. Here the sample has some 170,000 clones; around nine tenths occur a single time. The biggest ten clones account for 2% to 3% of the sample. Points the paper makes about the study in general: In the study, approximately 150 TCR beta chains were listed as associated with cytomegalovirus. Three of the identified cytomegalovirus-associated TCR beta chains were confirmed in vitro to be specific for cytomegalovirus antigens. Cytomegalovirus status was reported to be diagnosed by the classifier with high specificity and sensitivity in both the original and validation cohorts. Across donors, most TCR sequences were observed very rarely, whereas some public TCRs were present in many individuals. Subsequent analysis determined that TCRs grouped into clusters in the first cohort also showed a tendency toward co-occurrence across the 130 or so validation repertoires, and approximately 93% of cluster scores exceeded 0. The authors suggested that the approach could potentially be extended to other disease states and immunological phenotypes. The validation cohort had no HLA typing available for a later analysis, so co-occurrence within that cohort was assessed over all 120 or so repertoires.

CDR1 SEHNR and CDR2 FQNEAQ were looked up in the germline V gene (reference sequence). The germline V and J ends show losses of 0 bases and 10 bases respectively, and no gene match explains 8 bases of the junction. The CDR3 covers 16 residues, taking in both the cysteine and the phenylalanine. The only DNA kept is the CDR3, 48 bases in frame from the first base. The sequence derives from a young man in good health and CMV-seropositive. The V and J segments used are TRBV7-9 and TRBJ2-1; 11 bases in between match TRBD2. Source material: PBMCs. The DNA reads TGTGCCAGCAGCTTAGCGAAACTAGCGGGAGTCGGCGAGCAGTTCTTC. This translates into CASSLAKLAGVGEQFF.